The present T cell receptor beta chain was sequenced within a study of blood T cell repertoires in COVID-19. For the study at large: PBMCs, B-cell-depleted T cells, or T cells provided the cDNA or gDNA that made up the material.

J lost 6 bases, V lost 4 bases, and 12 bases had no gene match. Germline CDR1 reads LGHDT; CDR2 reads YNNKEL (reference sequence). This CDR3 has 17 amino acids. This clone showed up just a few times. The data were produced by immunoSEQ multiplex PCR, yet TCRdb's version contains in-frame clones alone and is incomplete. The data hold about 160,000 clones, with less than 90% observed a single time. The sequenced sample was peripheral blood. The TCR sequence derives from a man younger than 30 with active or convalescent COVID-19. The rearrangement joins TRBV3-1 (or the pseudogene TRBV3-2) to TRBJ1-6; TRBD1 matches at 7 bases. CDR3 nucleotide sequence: TGTGCCAGCAGCCCGAGGGGGCAGGGAATCGGTAATTCACCCCTCCACTTT. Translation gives CASSPRGQGIGNSPLHF.